Listed below are T cell receptor beta chains from one sample, sequenced in a study of neurological immune-mediated disorders. TCRdb redid the calling of the 5' RACE reads with MiXCR, one entry per CDR3 protein. The table records approximately 77,000 distinct CDR3 sequences, 9.4% of them present only once. Sequenced input: PBMCs. The receptors shown here come from a man in his fifties in good health. The CDR3 runs from the conserved cysteine through the conserved F or W. Each record gives: D gene, clone size, V gene, J gene, CDR3 protein, CDR3 DNA. D genes are given only for firm matches. For some rows the clone size is stated as once, few or many, or as a class when expanded; others skip it.

D: TRBD1; size: many; V: TRBV5-1; J: TRBJ1-1; CDR3: CASSPPRDSSEAFF; DNA: TGCGCCAGCAGCCCCCCCCGGGACAGCAGTGAAGCTTTCTTT
D: .; size: many; V: TRBV28; J: TRBJ1-4; CDR3: CASSSRSGGGGEKLFF; DNA: TGTGCCAGCAGTTCCCGCTCGGGGGGAGGGGGGGAAAAACTGTTTTTT
D: TRBD1; size: many; V: TRBV12-3/TRBV12-4; J: TRBJ1-5; CDR3: CASSPRDRAAQHF; DNA: TGTGCCAGCAGTCCTCGGGACAGGGCAGCCCAGCATTTT
D: .; size: many; V: TRBV27; J: TRBJ2-2; CDR3: CASSLIWAGTGELFF; DNA: TGTGCCAGCAGTTTAATCTGGGCGGGCACCGGGGAGCTGTTTTTT
D: TRBD1; size: many; V: TRBV28; J: TRBJ1-2; CDR3: CASSSPGGSPRGSTF; DNA: TGTGCCAGCAGTTCGCCAGGGGGCTCTCCTAGGGGTTCGACCTTC
D: TRBD2; size: many; V: TRBV20-1; J: TRBJ2-3; CDR3: CSAARWTPGLAGVNTDTQYF; DNA: TGCAGTGCTGCCAGGTGGACTCCGGGACTAGCGGGAGTAAACACAGATACGCAGTATTTT
D: .; size: .; V: TRBV11-1; J: TRBJ1-4; CDR3: CASSSRWKVAFEKLFF; DNA: TGTGCCAGCAGCTCTCGTTGGAAGGTGGCATTTGAAAAACTGTTTTTT
D: .; size: many; V: TRBV4-2; J: TRBJ2-3; CDR3: CASSQFTGGGNTDTQYF; DNA: TGTGCCAGCAGCCAATTTACAGGTGGAGGAAACACAGATACGCAGTATTTT
D: TRBD2; size: .; V: TRBV7-2; J: TRBJ2-5; CDR3: CASSFSGLAAQGNQYF; DNA: TGTGCCAGCAGCTTTTCGGGACTAGCCGCTCAAGGGAACCAGTACTTC
D: TRBD2; size: many; V: TRBV7-9; J: TRBJ2-3; CDR3: CASSPGLAVTDTQYF; DNA: TGTGCCAGCAGCCCGGGACTAGCGGTCACAGATACGCAGTATTTT
D: TRBD2; size: many; V: TRBV5-5; J: TRBJ2-3; CDR3: CASSKTSGSTDTQYF; DNA: TGTGCCAGCAGCAAGACTAGCGGGAGCACAGATACGCAGTATTTT
D: .; size: many; V: TRBV5-1; J: TRBJ1-1; CDR3: CASSVDGTLADTEAFF; DNA: TGCGCCAGCAGCGTCGACGGGACATTGGCGGACACTGAAGCTTTCTTT